This T cell receptor (beta chain) was sequenced during a study of cytomegalovirus exposure and HLA in healthy donors (dated by TCRdb to the late 2010s). In the study overall: An earlier analysis of roughly 630 of the donors reported 250 to 300 Gb of sequence data and 100 million to 130 million unique TCR beta sequences from 150 million to 200 million T cells. Approximately 300 gigabases of sequencing data and 80 million or so unique TCR sequences were included in an early release covering roughly 600 HLA-typed donors. Among the approximately 400 genotyped donors, roughly 80% belonged to the genetic ancestry cluster associated with self-reported Caucasian donors. The aim of the study was to test whether cataloging public T cell receptors could identify signatures of past pathogen exposure. The T cell repertoires of 670 or so subjects were profiled by immunosequencing and related to cytomegalovirus serostatus. Along with the approximately 620-subject first cohort, a separate validation cohort of over a hundred different subjects was used. To predict cytomegalovirus infection status, the study combined high-throughput TCR immunosequencing, statistical association of individual TCRs with disease status, and machine learning. A later analysis re-analyzed previously published TCR beta repertoires from hundreds of donors and added high-resolution HLA genotyping to study TCR occurrence patterns. The later analysis used no new phenotypic data to find candidate immune exposures, relying instead on TCR beta sequences and their occurrence across donors. In an earlier analysis of about 590 of the donors, high-throughput TCR beta sequencing was used to judge whether each TCR beta V gene segment behaved as functional or pseudogenic. Donor age, sex, ethnicity and CMV serostatus were compiled alongside the repertoire data. Genome-wide SNP genotypes for about 55% of the 666 donors were used in a later genetic analysis, which treated that subset as a discovery cohort. All discovery cohort repertoires had been generated using a single sequencing platform. Both class I and class II loci were covered by HLA typing, at four-digit resolution. Typing coverage differed by locus: A, B, C, DRB1 and DQB1 were typed in roughly 620-630 donors, DQA1 in 500 to 550, DPA1 in approximately 600, and DPB1 in 450 to 480. Roughly 5 DR-DQ haplotypes were handled as single units for association and clustering because linkage in the cohort was strong. On average, 235,054 unique TCR beta nucleotide sequences were sequenced per donor among more than 350 genotyped donors of the cohort, with roughly 18% of those sequences being non-productive. Beyond this particular receptor, the publication reports: Sequencing depth was assumed to be roughly uniform across donors in the presence/absence analyses, though that assumption may not hold. Most TCR sequences were observed very rarely across donors, whereas some public TCRs were present in many individuals. The authors suggested that the approach could potentially be generalized to other disease states and immunological phenotypes. According to a later analysis, most CMV-associated TCR beta chains appeared to be HLA-restricted, and the HLA associations seemed to be driven largely by CMV exposure. In a later analysis, TCR association rates were found to vary across HLA loci, with the most associated TCRs seen for DRB1 alleles and the fewest for HLA-C alleles. Strong co-occurrence of HLA alleles, especially DR and DQ, made assigning TCR associations to individual alleles difficult. The study gave a list of 150 to 200 TCR beta chains associated with cytomegalovirus. The earlier analysis of some 560 of the donors excluded some 15 rarely observed V segments, including chromosome 9 orphons, because counts were too low. Compared with equally common non-associated chains, HLA-associated TCR beta chains in a later analysis were more clonally expanded and had lower generation probabilities. A later analysis associated about 17,000 TCR beta sequences with specific HLA alleles at a false discovery rate of 0.05. Correlated functional status among segregating V segments might reflect linkage disequilibrium, but an unknown experimental factor could not be ruled out. A few of the identified cytomegalovirus-associated TCR beta chains were confirmed in vitro to be specific for cytomegalovirus antigens. A later genetic analysis reported fewer N-insertions in productive TCRs among donors in an Asian-associated ancestry cluster than the 666-donor mean. Only TCR beta chains were sequenced in this cohort, and the absence of alpha or paired-chain data limited detectable features. A further reported finding was that TCR beta sequences accurately predicted the HLA-A and HLA-B alleles for most subjects in the first cohort. In a later analysis, several top co-occurrence clusters were reported to appear linked to parvovirus B19, influenza, CMV and Epstein-Barr virus. The only immune exposure information available for the cohort was CMV serostatus. Some IMGT-functional V segments, including TRBV6-2 and TRBV6-3, could not be told apart with the 87-base-pair reads, so those segments were excluded. In a later genetic analysis, a missense DCLRE1C variant was associated with V-gene and J-gene trimming of TCR beta chains, and the association was replicated in an independent cohort. Because HLA typing was missing for some donors at each locus, association tests included only the typed subset. In an earlier analysis of around 600 of the donors, most TCR beta V segments appeared in productive rearrangements about 87% or about 30% of the time, broadly matching IMGT annotations. A group of highly shared sequence variants was considered likely to be a technical artifact of the sequencing pipeline. The classifier was reported to diagnose cytomegalovirus status with high specificity and sensitivity in both the original and validation cohorts.

Libraries were built with the immunoSEQ multiplex PCR assay. The multiplex PCR relied on a mix of 60 forward primers for TCR Vbeta segments and 13 reverse primers for TCR Jbeta segments. The CDR3 region of rearranged TCR beta genes was amplified from genomic DNA by a multiplex PCR assay. On the Illumina HiSeq System, the amplified TCR beta libraries were sequenced as 87-base-pair reads. The published analysis was carried out like this. A later analysis counted 75 million to 100 million unique TCR beta chains across the 550 to 800 repertoires, and roughly 9.9 million of these chains were shared by at least two donors. Raw reads were error-corrected and collapsed into unique sequences with a nearest-neighbor algorithm that merged closely related sequences to remove PCR and sequencing errors. CDR3 sequences were aligned to IMGT reference sequences to assign V, D and J gene segments. For a sequence to be retained, at least a six-nucleotide match to both a V gene segment and a J gene segment was required. A rearrangement counted as productive if the CDR3 had no stop codons and remained in frame with V and J, and every other rearrangement counted as non-productive. Following IMGT convention, CDR3 was defined as the stretch from the second conserved V-encoded cysteine up to the conserved J-encoded phenylalanine. The earlier analysis of about 610 of the donors excluded sequences that lacked an unambiguous match to a single V gene segment. In an earlier analysis of a few hundred of the donors, V segments were called functional above 56.7% productive rearrangements and were called segregating when the between-donor standard deviation exceeded 5%. A statistical classification framework was developed to diagnose cytomegalovirus status using the catalog of TCR beta chain sequences. In a later analysis, TCR nucleotide sequences were compared against IMGT/GENE-DB human TR gene sequences so that V and J genes could be assigned. A later analysis assigned CDR3 sequences and most-parsimonious VDJ recombination scenarios with the TCRdist pipeline. In a later analysis, each TCR beta chain was defined by its CDR3 amino acid sequence together with its V-gene family, and reads lacking a unique V-gene family were excluded. As a way to deal with suspected cross-contamination and a sequencing artifact, a later analysis dropped over 550 nucleotide sequences that were highly shared and had low generation probability. In a later analysis, a clonal expansion index for each public chain was calculated from normalized within-repertoire ranks of inferred template counts. Generation probabilities in a later analysis came from a VDJ recombination model fitted to out-of-frame rearrangements, and those results were checked against IGoR. In a later analysis, TCR-TCR, TCR-HLA and TCR-CMV co-occurrence was scored with hypergeometric tests, and a repertoire-size bias correction was applied to TCR pairs. A later analysis estimated false discovery rates by permuting HLA or CMV assignments 20 times. In a later analysis, co-occurring TCRs were grouped using DBSCAN, with TCRdist sequence similarity added in when clustering inside HLA-allele-positive subsets. For co-occurrence clustering, repertoires with fewer than 30,000 or more than 120,000 public chains were excluded, along with five repertoires with anomalous nucleotide sharing. TCRdb re-hosts the immuneACCESS table, in-frame sequences only. Its copies lack some clones; in the studies checked, an unresolved V gene accounts for under half of them, and the cause for the rest is not known. The V and J calls and clone size were taken over from that table, and D and trimming were inferred from the DNA. The sample table holds roughly 180,000 clones, of which 65% to 85% were seen once. 0.95% to 1.5% of the sample is taken by the ten largest.

This clone has just a few counts. The antigen it binds to is not known. The input lacks base qualities; no much larger clone sits a single base away. The cohort was made up of 650 to 700 healthy bone marrow donors. All cohort members were sampled while nominally healthy, although unrecorded immune exposures were likely present. The donor tested CMV seronegative, placing the donor among the approximately 360 seronegative members of the cohort. Each donor provided a peripheral blood sample, and peripheral blood mononuclear cells were used for TCR beta sequencing. The Qiagen DNeasy Blood Extraction Kit was used to extract genomic DNA from the blood cell samples. CDR1 and CDR2 are drawn from the germline V gene (reference sequence): MNHEY, SMNVEV. V lost 2 bases and J lost 5 bases, and the count of bases not matched to a germline gene is 10. The cysteine opens and the phenylalanine closes a CDR3 of 16 amino acids. The CDR3 DNA has 48 bases and is translated from base 1.

This sequence uses TRBV27 and TRBJ2-7, and TRBD2 aligns with 9 junction nucleotides. This receptor was identified in a boy between 2 and 10 years old in good health and CMV-seronegative. The sample consisted of PBMCs. The DNA is as follows: TGTGCCAGCAGTTTAGTGGGCGGGAGGGGTCTCAACGAGCAGTACTTC. This yields the protein CASSLVGGRGLNEQYF.